Detailed here is one TCR beta chain. One end of the junction fails to match germline, which may point to a read error. This specimen comes from a study of CD4 and CD8 cells across lung adenocarcinoma regions. A single record per CDR3 protein comes from TCRdb applying MiXCR to the PCR reads. The data hold tens of thousands of distinct CDR3 sequences, with around 51% observed a single time. The patients had localized lung adenocarcinoma, a non-small cell subtype. Germline CDR1 reads MDHEN; CDR2 reads SYDVKM. CDR3 length: 15 residues. Sequencing used CD8+ T cells from the center of a lung tumor. The origin of this receptor is a female donor with lung adenocarcinoma. The CD4 and CD8 labels of this study may be unreliable. The chain uses TRBV28 and TRBJ2-4; a weak D match, TRBD2 (6 bases). CDR3 protein: CASSSGVTAKDTQYF. CDR3 nucleotides: TGTGCCAGCAGTTCGGGGGTTACCGCCAAAGACACTCAGTACTTT.